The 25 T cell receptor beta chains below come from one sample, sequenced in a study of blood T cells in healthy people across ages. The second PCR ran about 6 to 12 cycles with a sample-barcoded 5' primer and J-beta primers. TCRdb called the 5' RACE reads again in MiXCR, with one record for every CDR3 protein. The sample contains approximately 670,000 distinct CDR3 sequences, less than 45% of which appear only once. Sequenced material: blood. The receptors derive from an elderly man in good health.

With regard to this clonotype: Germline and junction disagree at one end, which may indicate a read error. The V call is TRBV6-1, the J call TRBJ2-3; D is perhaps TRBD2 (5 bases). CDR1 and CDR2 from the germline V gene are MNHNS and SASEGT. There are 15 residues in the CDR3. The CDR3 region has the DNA TGTGCCAACAGTGTCAGAGGGTGGGGTACAGATACGCAGTATTTT. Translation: CANSVRGWGTDTQYF.

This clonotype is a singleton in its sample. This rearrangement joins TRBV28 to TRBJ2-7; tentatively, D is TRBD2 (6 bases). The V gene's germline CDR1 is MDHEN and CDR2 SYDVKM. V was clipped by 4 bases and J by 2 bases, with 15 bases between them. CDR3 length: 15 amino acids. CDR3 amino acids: CASSSPPWTTYEQYF. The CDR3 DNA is TGTGCCAGCAGTTCCCCCCCCTGGACTACCTACGAGCAGTACTTC.

The CDR3 nucleotides read TGTGCCAGCAGCCCCTCCGCGAGGGGGGCTTTAGAGACCCAGTACTTC. It specifies CASSPSARGALETQYF. This chain uses TRBV9 with TRBJ2-5; D tentatively reads TRBD1 or TRBD2 (6 bases each). The CDR3 sequence is 16 residues long. CDR1 and CDR2 from the germline V gene are SGDLS and YYNGEE. V lost 4 bases and J lost 4, with 20 bases in between.

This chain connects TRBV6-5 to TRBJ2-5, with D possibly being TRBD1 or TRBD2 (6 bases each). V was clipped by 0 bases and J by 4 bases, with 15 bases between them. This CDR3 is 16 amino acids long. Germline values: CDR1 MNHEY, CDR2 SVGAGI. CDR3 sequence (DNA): TGTGCCAGCAGTTACTCAGCGGACGGAGGGGGAGAGACCCAGTACTTC. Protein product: CASSYSADGGGETQYF.

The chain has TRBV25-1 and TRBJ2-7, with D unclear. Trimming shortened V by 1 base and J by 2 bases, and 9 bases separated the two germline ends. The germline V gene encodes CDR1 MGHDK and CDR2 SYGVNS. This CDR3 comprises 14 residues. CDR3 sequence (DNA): TGTGCCAGCAGTGAATCAACAGCCCCCTACGAGCAGTACTTC. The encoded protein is CASSESTAPYEQYF.

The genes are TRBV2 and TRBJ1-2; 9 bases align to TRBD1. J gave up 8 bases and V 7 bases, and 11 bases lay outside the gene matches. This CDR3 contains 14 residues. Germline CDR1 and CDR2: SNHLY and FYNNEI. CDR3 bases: TGTGCCAGCAACCGGGACAGGGCCCCCTTCGGCTACACCTTC. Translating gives CASNRDRAPFGYTF.

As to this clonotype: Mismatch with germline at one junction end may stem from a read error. The chain's CDR3 is CAWSVRSSVVPNGQFF. CDR3 bases: TGTGCCTGGAGTGTACGTTCTAGCGTCGTGCCAAATGGGCAGTTCTTC. V is TRBV30 and J is TRBJ2-1, with D possibly TRBD2 on 6 matching bases. This CDR3 spans 16 amino acids. The germline gives CDR1 GTSNPN, CDR2 SVGIG (reference sequence).

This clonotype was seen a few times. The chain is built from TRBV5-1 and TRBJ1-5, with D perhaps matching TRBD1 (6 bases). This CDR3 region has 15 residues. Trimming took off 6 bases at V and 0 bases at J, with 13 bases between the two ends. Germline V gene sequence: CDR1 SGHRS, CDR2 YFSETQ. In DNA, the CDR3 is TGCGCCAGCACTTTACCGGGACATAGCAATCAGCCCCAGCATTTT. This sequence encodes CASTLPGHSNQPQHF.

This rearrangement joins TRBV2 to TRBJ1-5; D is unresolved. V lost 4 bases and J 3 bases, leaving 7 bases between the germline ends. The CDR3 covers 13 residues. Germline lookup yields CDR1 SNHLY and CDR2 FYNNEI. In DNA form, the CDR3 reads TGTGCCAGCAGTGGTTTAAACAATCAGCCCCAGCATTTT. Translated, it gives CASSGLNNQPQHF.

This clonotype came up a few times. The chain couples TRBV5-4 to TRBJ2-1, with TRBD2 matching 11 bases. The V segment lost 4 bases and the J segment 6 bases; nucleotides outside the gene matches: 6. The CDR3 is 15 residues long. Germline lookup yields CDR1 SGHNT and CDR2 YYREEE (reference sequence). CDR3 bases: TGTGCCAGCAGCCTCGGGACTAGCGGAACCAATGAGCAGTTCTTC. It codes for CASSLGTSGTNEQFF. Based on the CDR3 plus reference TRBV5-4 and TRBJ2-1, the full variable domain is ETGVTQSPTHLIKTRGQQVTLRCSSQSGHNTVSWYQQALGQGPQFIFQYYREEENGRGNFPPRFSGLQFPNYSSELNVNALELDDSALYLCASSLGTSGTNEQFFGPGTRLTVL.

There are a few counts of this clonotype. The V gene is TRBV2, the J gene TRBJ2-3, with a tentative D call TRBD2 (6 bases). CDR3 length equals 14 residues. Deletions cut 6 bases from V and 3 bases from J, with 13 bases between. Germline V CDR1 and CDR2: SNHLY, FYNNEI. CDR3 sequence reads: CASRAIRETDTQYF. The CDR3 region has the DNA TGTGCCAGCAGAGCAATCCGGGAGACAGATACGCAGTATTTT.

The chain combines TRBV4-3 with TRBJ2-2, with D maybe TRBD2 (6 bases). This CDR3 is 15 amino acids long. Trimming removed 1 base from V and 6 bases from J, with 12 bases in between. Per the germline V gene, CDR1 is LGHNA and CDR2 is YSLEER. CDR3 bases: TGCGCCAGCAGCCAAGCCGGAGGGAGCCCCGGGGAGCTGTTTTTT. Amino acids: CASSQAGGSPGELFF.

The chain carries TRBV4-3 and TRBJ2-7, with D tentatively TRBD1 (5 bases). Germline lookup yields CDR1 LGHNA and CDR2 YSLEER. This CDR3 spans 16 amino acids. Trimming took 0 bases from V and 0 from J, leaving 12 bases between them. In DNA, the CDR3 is TGCGCCAGCAGCCAAGAAGTCACAGGCACCTCCTACGAGCAGTACTTC. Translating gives CASSQEVTGTSYEQYF.

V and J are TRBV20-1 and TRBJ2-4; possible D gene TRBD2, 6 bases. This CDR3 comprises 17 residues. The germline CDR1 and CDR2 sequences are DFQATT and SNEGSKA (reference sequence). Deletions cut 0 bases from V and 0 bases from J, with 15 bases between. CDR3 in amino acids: CSARDLTSGLAKNIQYF. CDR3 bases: TGCAGTGCTAGAGATCTGACTAGTGGTCTAGCCAAAAACATTCAGTACTTC.

CDR3 in DNA: TGCGCCAGCAGCTTGATGGGGTCCGATTCACCCCTCCACTTT. It specifies CASSLMGSDSPLHF. The rearrangement uses TRBV5-1 and TRBJ1-6; no definite D call. The CDR3 sequence is 14 residues long. V lost 1 base, J lost 8 bases, and 10 bases lay in between. The germline V gene has CDR1 SGHRS and CDR2 YFSETQ.

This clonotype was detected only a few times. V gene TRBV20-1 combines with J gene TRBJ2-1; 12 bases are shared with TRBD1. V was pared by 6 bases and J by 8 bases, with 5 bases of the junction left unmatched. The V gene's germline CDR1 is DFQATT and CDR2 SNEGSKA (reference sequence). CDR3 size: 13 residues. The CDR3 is CSAMGQGADEQFF. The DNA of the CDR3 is TGCAGTGCCATGGGACAGGGGGCTGATGAGCAGTTCTTC.

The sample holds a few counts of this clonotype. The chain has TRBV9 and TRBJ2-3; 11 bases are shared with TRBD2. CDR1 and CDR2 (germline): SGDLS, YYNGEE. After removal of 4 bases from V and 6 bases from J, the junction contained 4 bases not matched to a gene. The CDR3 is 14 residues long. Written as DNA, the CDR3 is TGTGCCAGCAGCCTTAGCGGGAGGGCCGATACGCAGTATTTT. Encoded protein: CASSLSGRADTQYF.

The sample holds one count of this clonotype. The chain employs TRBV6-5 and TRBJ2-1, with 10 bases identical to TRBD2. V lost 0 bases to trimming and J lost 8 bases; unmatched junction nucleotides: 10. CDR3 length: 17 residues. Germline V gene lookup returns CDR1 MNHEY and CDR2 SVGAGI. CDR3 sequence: CASSYSSPSGSLDEQFF. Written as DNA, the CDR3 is TGTGCCAGCAGTTACTCGAGTCCTAGCGGGAGCTTGGATGAGCAGTTCTTC.

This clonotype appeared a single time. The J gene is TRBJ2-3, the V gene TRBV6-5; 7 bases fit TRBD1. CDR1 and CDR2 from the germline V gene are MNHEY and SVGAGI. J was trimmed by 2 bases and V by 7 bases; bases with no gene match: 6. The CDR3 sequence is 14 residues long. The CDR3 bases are TGTGCCAGCAACAGGGGAAGCTACACAGATACGCAGTATTTT. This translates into CASNRGSYTDTQYF.

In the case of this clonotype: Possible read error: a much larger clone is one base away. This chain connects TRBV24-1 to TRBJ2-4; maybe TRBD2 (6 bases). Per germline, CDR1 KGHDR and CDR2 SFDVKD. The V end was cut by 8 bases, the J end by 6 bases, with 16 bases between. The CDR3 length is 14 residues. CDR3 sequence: CATNDPRGINIQYF. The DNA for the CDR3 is TGTGCCACCAATGACCCCCGGGGGATAAACATTCAGTACTTC.

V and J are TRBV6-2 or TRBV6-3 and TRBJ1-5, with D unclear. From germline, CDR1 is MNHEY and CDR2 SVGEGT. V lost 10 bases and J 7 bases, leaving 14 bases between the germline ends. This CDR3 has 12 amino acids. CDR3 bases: TGTGCCACCACACGAGGGTTCCAGCCCCAGCATTTT. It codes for CATTRGFQPQHF.

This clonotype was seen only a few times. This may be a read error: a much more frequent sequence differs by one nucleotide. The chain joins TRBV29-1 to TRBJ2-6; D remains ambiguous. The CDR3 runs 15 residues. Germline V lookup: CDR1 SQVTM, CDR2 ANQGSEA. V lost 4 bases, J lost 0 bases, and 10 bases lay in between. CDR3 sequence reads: CSVAAGSSGANVLTF. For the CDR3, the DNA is TGCAGCGTTGCTGCTGGCAGCTCTGGGGCCAACGTCCTGACTTTC.

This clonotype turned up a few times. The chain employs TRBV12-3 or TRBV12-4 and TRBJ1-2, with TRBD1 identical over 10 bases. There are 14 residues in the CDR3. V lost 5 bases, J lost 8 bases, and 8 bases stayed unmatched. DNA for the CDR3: TGTGCCAGCAGTCTATCTGACAGGGGGCAAGGCTACACCTTC. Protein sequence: CASSLSDRGQGYTF.

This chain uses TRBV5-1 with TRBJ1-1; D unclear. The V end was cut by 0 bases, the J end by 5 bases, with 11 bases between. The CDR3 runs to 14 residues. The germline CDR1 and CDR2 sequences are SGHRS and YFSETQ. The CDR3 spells CASSLEYLGTEAFF. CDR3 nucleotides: TGCGCCAGCAGCTTGGAGTACCTGGGGACTGAAGCTTTCTTT.

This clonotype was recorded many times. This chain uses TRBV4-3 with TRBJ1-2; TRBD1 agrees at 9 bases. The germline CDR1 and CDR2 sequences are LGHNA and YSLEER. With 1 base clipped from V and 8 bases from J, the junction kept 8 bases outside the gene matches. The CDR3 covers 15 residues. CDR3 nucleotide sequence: TGCGCCAGCAGCCAAGCGGACAGGGGATCGCGGGGCTACACCTTC. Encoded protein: CASSQADRGSRGYTF.